These T cell receptor beta chains were read from a single sample in a study of neurological immune-mediated disorders. MiXCR was run by TCRdb on the 5' RACE reads, yielding one entry per CDR3 protein. Counted here are under 25,000 distinct CDR3 sequences, over 2.5% occurring once; the ten biggest clones make up 5% to 6%. The sequenced sample consisted of PBMCs. The receptors originated from a woman between 18 and 29 years old with multiple sclerosis. Both conserved end residues are part of each CDR3. A D gene is named only where the DNA matches it firmly. The listing skips clone size in some rows; elsewhere it reads once, few, many or a size class.

CDR3 protein	CDR3 DNA	clone size	J gene	CDR3 length	D gene	V gene
CASSSGPLGEKYF	TGCGCCAGCAGCTCGGGACCCCTGGGGGAGAAGTACTTC	many	TRBJ2-7	13	-	TRBV5-1
CASSLSEGGTQYF	TGTGCCAGCAGTTTATCAGAGGGGGGGACCCAGTACTTC	many	TRBJ2-5	13	-	TRBV27
CGSGSHYGYTF	TGCGGAAGTGGGTCTCACTATGGCTACACCTTC	many	TRBJ1-2	11	-	TRBV20-1
CSVKRGAVDTQYF	TGCAGCGTTAAACGGGGGGCCGTAGATACGCAGTATTTT	many	TRBJ2-3	13	-	TRBV20-1
CATSSLGEYSYNEQFF	TGTGCCACCAGCAGTTTAGGGGAGTACTCCTACAATGAGCAGTTCTTC	medium-sized	TRBJ2-1	16	-	TRBV15
CASSPSPDRGEQYF	TGTGCCAGCAGCCCTAGCCCGGACAGGGGCGAGCAGTACTTC	many	TRBJ2-7	14	TRBD1	TRBV9
CASSELAGWATNEKLFF	TGCGCCAGCAGTGAGTTGGCAGGATGGGCAACTAATGAAAAACTGTTTTTT	many	TRBJ1-4	17	-	TRBV10-2
CASSFTGGGEQYF	TGTGCCAGCAGCTTCACAGGGGGCGGCGAGCAGTACTTC	many	TRBJ2-7	13	TRBD1	TRBV5-4
CASSHTRGLGYTF	TGTGCCAGCAGCCACACTCGGGGCCTCGGCTACACCTTC	many	TRBJ1-2	13	-	TRBV3-1
CASSFLRGSEETQYF	TGTGCCAGCAGCTTTCTAAGGGGGTCAGAAGAGACCCAGTACTTC	many	TRBJ2-5	15	-	TRBV7-2
CASSQTGGSSEAFF	TGTGCCAGCAGTCAGACAGGGGGATCAAGTGAAGCTTTCTTT	many	TRBJ1-1	14	TRBD1	TRBV12-3/TRBV12-4
CASSILGGAAEAFF	TGTGCCAGTAGTATATTAGGCGGGGCTGCTGAAGCTTTCTTT	many	TRBJ1-1	14	-	TRBV19
CSAGTGVNQPQHF	TGCAGTGCCGGGACAGGGGTCAATCAGCCCCAGCATTTT	medium-sized	TRBJ1-5	13	TRBD1	TRBV20-1
CASSQGINTGELFF	TGTGCCAGCAGCCAAGGAATCAACACCGGGGAGCTGTTTTTT	many	TRBJ2-2	14	-	TRBV4-2
CASRPTGGKYEQYF	TGTGCCAGCAGACCGACAGGGGGCAAGTACGAGCAGTACTTC	many	TRBJ2-7	14	TRBD1	TRBV14
CSARARRWDNHAGYTF	TGCAGTGCGAGAGCTAGAAGATGGGACAACCATGCGGGCTACACCTTC	many	TRBJ1-2	16	-	TRBV20-1
CSASLDSYGYTF	TGCAGTGCTAGTCTGGACAGCTATGGCTACACCTTC	many	TRBJ1-2	12	-	TRBV20-1
CSPFKTSQETQYF	TGCAGTCCATTCAAGACTAGTCAAGAGACCCAGTACTTC	many	TRBJ2-5	13	-	TRBV20-1
CASSGGQGVNTEAFF	TGCGCCAGCAGCGGAGGACAGGGAGTGAACACTGAAGCTTTCTTT	many	TRBJ1-1	15	TRBD1	TRBV5-1
CASSQLGTPNYGYTF	TGTGCCAGCAGCCAACTCGGCACCCCTAACTATGGCTACACCTTC	many	TRBJ1-2	15	-	TRBV27
CASSHMTGDNEQFF	TGCGCCAGCAGCCATATGACAGGGGACAATGAGCAGTTCTTC	many	TRBJ2-1	14	TRBD1	TRBV5-1
CSARDWTGSFYGYTF	TGCAGTGCTAGAGATTGGACAGGGTCCTTCTATGGCTACACCTTC	many	TRBJ1-2	15	TRBD1	TRBV20-1
CAISELNSGNTIYF	TGTGCCATCAGTGAGTTGAACTCTGGAAACACCATATATTTT	many	TRBJ1-3	14	-	TRBV10-3
CSARGTAYNEQFF	TGCAGTGCTAGAGGGACAGCTTACAATGAGCAGTTCTTC	many	TRBJ2-1	13	-	TRBV20-1
CASSLIRAEAFF	TGTGCCAGCAGCTTAATTAGAGCTGAAGCTTTCTTT	-	TRBJ1-1	12	-	TRBV5-6
CASRAGGNTEAFF	TGTGCCAGCAGGGCTGGAGGGAACACTGAAGCTTTCTTT	many	TRBJ1-1	13	-	TRBV12-3/TRBV12-4
CASSQGGVTNTGELFF	TGCGCCAGCAGCCAAGGGGGGGTTACGAACACCGGGGAGCTGTTTTTT	large	TRBJ2-2	16	-	TRBV4-3
CAISEFTGTGGTEAFF	TGTGCCATCAGTGAATTTACGGGGACAGGGGGCACTGAAGCTTTCTTT	many	TRBJ1-1	16	TRBD1	TRBV10-3
CASSYSRGQGAGTEAFF	TGTGCCAGCAGTTACTCTCGGGGACAGGGAGCTGGAACTGAAGCTTTCTTT	many	TRBJ1-1	17	TRBD1	TRBV6-6
CSARDHRGVGSAFF	TGCAGTGCTAGAGATCATAGAGGGGTAGGGTCGGCTTTCTTT	many	TRBJ1-1	14	-	TRBV20-1
CASSFRTGGSLDTGELFF	TGTGCCAGCAGCTTCAGGACAGGGGGCAGCCTAGACACCGGGGAGCTGTTTTTT	few	TRBJ2-2	18	TRBD1	TRBV7-9
CSARWTDQETQYF	TGCAGTGCTAGGTGGACAGACCAAGAGACCCAGTACTTC	many	TRBJ2-5	13	-	TRBV20-1
CASSQGLPGPTRLNTGELFF	TGTGCCAGCAGCCAAGGTTTACCGGGACCGACGCGACTGAACACCGGGGAGCTGTTTTTT	many	TRBJ2-2	20	-	TRBV3-1
CSARGSVATDTQYF	TGCAGTGCTAGAGGTAGCGTAGCCACAGATACGCAGTATTTT	many	TRBJ2-3	14	-	TRBV20-1
CASSPIWGRTSGGYEQYF	TGTGCCAGCAGTCCGATATGGGGGCGGACTAGCGGGGGCTACGAGCAGTACTTC	medium-sized	TRBJ2-7	18	TRBD2	TRBV28
CASSYKIGRSGANVLTF	TGTGCCAGCAGTTACAAAATAGGACGCTCTGGGGCCAACGTCCTGACTTTC	many	TRBJ2-6	17	-	TRBV6-5
CASSYSEWADTQYF	TGTGCCAGCAGTTACTCCGAATGGGCAGATACGCAGTATTTT	many	TRBJ2-3	14	-	TRBV6-6
CSADPSGLYNEQFF	TGCAGTGCCGATCCTAGCGGGCTCTACAATGAGCAGTTCTTC	many	TRBJ2-1	14	TRBD2	TRBV20-1
CASSLGTGYTGELFF	TGCGCCAGCAGCTTGGGGACAGGGTACACCGGGGAGCTGTTTTTT	many	TRBJ2-2	15	TRBD1	TRBV5-1
CASTHGETQYF	TGTGCCAGCACCCATGGGGAGACCCAGTACTTC	many	TRBJ2-5	11	-	TRBV12-3/TRBV12-4
CASSPGTVRAEAFF	TGTGCCAGCAGCCCCGGGACGGTAAGAGCTGAAGCTTTCTTT	many	TRBJ1-1	14	-	TRBV6-5